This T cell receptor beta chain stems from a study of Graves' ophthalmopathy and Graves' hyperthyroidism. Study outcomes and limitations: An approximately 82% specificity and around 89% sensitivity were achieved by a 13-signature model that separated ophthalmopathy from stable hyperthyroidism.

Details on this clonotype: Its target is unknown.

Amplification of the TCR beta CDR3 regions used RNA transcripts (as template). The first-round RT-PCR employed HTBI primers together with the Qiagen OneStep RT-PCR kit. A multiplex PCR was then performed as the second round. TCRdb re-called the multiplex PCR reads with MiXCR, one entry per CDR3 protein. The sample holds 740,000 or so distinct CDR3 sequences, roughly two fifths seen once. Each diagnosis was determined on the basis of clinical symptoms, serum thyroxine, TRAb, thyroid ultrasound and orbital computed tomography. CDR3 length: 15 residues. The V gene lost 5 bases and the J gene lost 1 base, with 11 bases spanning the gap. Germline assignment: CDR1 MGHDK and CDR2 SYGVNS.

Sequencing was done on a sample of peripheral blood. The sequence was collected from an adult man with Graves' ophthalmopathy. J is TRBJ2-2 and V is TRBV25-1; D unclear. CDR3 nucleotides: TGTGCCAGCAGTAGCCTCCAGGTGAACACCGGGGAGCTGTTTTTT. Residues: CASSSLQVNTGELFF.